The entry that follows covers one TCR beta chain sequence. Its cognate antigen is unknown. Produced via immunoSEQ multiplex PCR; TCRdb's table is partial and in-frame only. The sample holds roughly 76,000 clones, around three quarters seen once. Germline V gene lookup returns CDR1 SGHDN and CDR2 FVKESK. CDR3 length: 16 residues. V dropped 1 base and J dropped 4 bases, with 13 bases sitting between them. The sample is drawn from a study of T cells in localized non-small cell lung cancer. Study-wide findings and caveats: Sequencing covered just one tumor region, so heterogeneity cannot be ruled out. Uninvolved adjacent lung showed peak T cell clonality, exceeding tumor. Adjacent lung was found to contain a median roughly 60 of the top 100 tumor clones.

This receptor was identified in a man between 40 and 70 years old with stage II squamous cell lung carcinoma. Here the sequenced sample was PBMCs, taken before any cancer treatment. The V call is TRBV14, the J call TRBJ2-2; D ambiguous. CDR3 protein: CASSQVGSSLTGELFF. The CDR3 DNA reads TGTGCCAGCAGCCAAGTGGGAAGCAGCCTCACCGGGGAGCTGTTTTTT.